The rows below give T cell receptor beta chains drawn from one sample of a study of cytomegalovirus exposure and HLA in healthy donors. Profiled with immunoSEQ multiplex PCR; TCRdb holds only in-frame clones, not every one. This sample has roughly 150,000 clones; 82% occur once, and the top ten carry about 0.98%. The sequenced sample was PBMCs. These receptors came from a girl aged 2 to 9 in good health and CMV-seropositive. Each CDR3 is given with its conserved first and last residue. Fields, in order: D gene, V gene, J gene, clone size, CDR3 DNA, CDR3 protein. A D gene is named only where the DNA matches it firmly. Rows give clone size only sometimes, using once, few, many, or a class for an expanded clone.

d_gene: TRBD1; v_gene: TRBV6-1; j_gene: TRBJ2-3; abundance: -; CDR3nt: TGTGCCAGCAGTGGACAGGGGGTCACAGATACGCAGTATTTT; CDR3aa: CASSGQGVTDTQYF
d_gene: -; v_gene: TRBV5-4; j_gene: TRBJ2-6; abundance: once; CDR3nt: TGTGCCAGCAGCGCTGGACAGCCCTCTGGGGCCAACGTCCTGACTTTC; CDR3aa: CASSAGQPSGANVLTF
d_gene: -; v_gene: TRBV5-1; j_gene: TRBJ2-1; abundance: -; CDR3nt: TGCGCCAGCAGCTTGAGCGGGCACTCCTACAATGAGCAGTTCTTC; CDR3aa: CASSLSGHSYNEQFF
d_gene: -; v_gene: TRBV10-3; j_gene: TRBJ2-1; abundance: -; CDR3nt: TGTGCCATCAGTGAGTCGAAGGCAGGGAGGACCTACAATGAGCAGTTCTTC; CDR3aa: CAISESKAGRTYNEQFF
d_gene: TRBD1; v_gene: TRBV5-1; j_gene: TRBJ2-2; abundance: -; CDR3nt: TGCGCCAGCAGCTCCGGGACAGGGGGCACCGGGGAGCTGTTTTTT; CDR3aa: CASSSGTGGTGELFF
d_gene: TRBD2; v_gene: TRBV19; j_gene: TRBJ2-7; abundance: -; CDR3nt: TGTGCCAGTGCCTTCGGGACTAGCGGAGGCGAGCAGTACTTC; CDR3aa: CASAFGTSGGEQYF
d_gene: -; v_gene: TRBV7-6; j_gene: TRBJ2-5; abundance: -; CDR3nt: TGTGCCAGCAGCTCTTACGGGGTCCCCCAAGAGACCCAGTACTTC; CDR3aa: CASSSYGVPQETQYF
d_gene: TRBD1; v_gene: TRBV5-1; j_gene: TRBJ2-1; abundance: -; CDR3nt: TGCGCCAGCAGCCTTTCCAGGGGGCATGAGCAGTTCTTC; CDR3aa: CASSLSRGHEQFF
d_gene: TRBD1; v_gene: TRBV12-5; j_gene: TRBJ1-1; abundance: -; CDR3nt: TGTGCTAGTGGACCCTCAGGGGGCAGGAGGGCTTTCTTT; CDR3aa: CASGPSGGRRAFF
d_gene: TRBD1; v_gene: TRBV5-1; j_gene: TRBJ2-5; abundance: -; CDR3nt: TGCGCCAGCAGCTCCGGACAGGCCCGACAAGAGACCCAGTACTTC; CDR3aa: CASSSGQARQETQYF
d_gene: -; v_gene: TRBV9; j_gene: TRBJ1-4; abundance: -; CDR3nt: TGTGCCAGCAGCCCTCGACCCAAACCAGGAGAAAAACTGTTTTTT; CDR3aa: CASSPRPKPGEKLFF
d_gene: TRBD2; v_gene: TRBV28; j_gene: TRBJ2-3; abundance: -; CDR3nt: TGTGCCAGCAGTACTAGCGGGGACCGCACAGATACGCAGTATTTT; CDR3aa: CASSTSGDRTDTQYF
d_gene: -; v_gene: TRBV5-3; j_gene: TRBJ2-1; abundance: -; CDR3nt: TGTGCCAGAAGCTATTTTGGGGGGTATTCCTACAATGAGCAGTTCTTC; CDR3aa: CARSYFGGYSYNEQFF
d_gene: TRBD2; v_gene: TRBV9; j_gene: TRBJ2-5; abundance: -; CDR3nt: TGTGCCAGCAGCGTAAACCCCGGGACTAGCGGGAGAGGGCGGGAGACCCAGTACTTC; CDR3aa: CASSVNPGTSGRGRETQYF
d_gene: -; v_gene: TRBV30; j_gene: TRBJ1-2; abundance: -; CDR3nt: TGTGCCTGGATCGAGGGAGAGGACTATGGCTACACCTTC; CDR3aa: CAWIEGEDYGYTF
d_gene: -; v_gene: TRBV30; j_gene: TRBJ1-3; abundance: once; CDR3nt: TGTGCCTGGGACCCATCGGGCAGGGAGGTAAACACCATATATTTT; CDR3aa: CAWDPSGREVNTIYF
d_gene: -; v_gene: TRBV7-9; j_gene: TRBJ1-1; abundance: -; CDR3nt: TGTGCCAGCAGCTTAGGACAGGCGAACACTGAAGCTTTCTTT; CDR3aa: CASSLGQANTEAFF
d_gene: -; v_gene: TRBV21-1; j_gene: TRBJ2-6; abundance: -; CDR3nt: TGTGCCATCGGGACTAACTCGAGGGACTCTGGGGCCAACGTCCTGACTTTC; CDR3aa: CAIGTNSRDSGANVLTF
d_gene: -; v_gene: TRBV5-1; j_gene: TRBJ2-5; abundance: -; CDR3nt: TGCGCCAGCAGCTTGAGGGGGGGCGCCGTGCAAGAGACCCAGTACTTC; CDR3aa: CASSLRGGAVQETQYF
d_gene: -; v_gene: TRBV30; j_gene: TRBJ1-3; abundance: few; CDR3nt: TGTGCCTGGAGGGACTTCCGGGGAAACACCATATATTTT; CDR3aa: CAWRDFRGNTIYF
d_gene: TRBD1; v_gene: TRBV28; j_gene: TRBJ1-1; abundance: -; CDR3nt: TGTGCCAGCATTCCGCAGGGGGCCGTGGCTTTCTTT; CDR3aa: CASIPQGAVAFF
d_gene: -; v_gene: TRBV11-2; j_gene: TRBJ1-1; abundance: -; CDR3nt: TGTGCCAGCAGCCCCACAATCGGGAGCTCCACTGAAGCTTTCTTT; CDR3aa: CASSPTIGSSTEAFF
d_gene: -; v_gene: TRBV4-1; j_gene: TRBJ2-7; abundance: -; CDR3nt: TGCGCCAGCAGCCAAGATCACAGGGATTCCCTTTCCTACGAGCAGTACTTC; CDR3aa: CASSQDHRDSLSYEQYF
d_gene: TRBD1; v_gene: TRBV2; j_gene: TRBJ2-1; abundance: -; CDR3nt: TGTGCCAGCAGTCCCTGGACAGGGGGCAATGAGCAGTTCTTC; CDR3aa: CASSPWTGGNEQFF
d_gene: TRBD1; v_gene: TRBV30; j_gene: TRBJ1-5; abundance: -; CDR3nt: TGTGCCTGGGACAGGGGGCATGGTCAGCCCCAGCATTTT; CDR3aa: CAWDRGHGQPQHF
d_gene: -; v_gene: TRBV6-1; j_gene: TRBJ2-3; abundance: -; CDR3nt: TGTGCCAGCAGTGAACTGGGACTCAGCACAGATACGCAGTATTTT; CDR3aa: CASSELGLSTDTQYF
d_gene: TRBD1; v_gene: TRBV11-3; j_gene: TRBJ2-1; abundance: few; CDR3nt: TGTGCCAGTAGGACAGGGGACAATGAGCAGTTCTTC; CDR3aa: CASRTGDNEQFF
d_gene: -; v_gene: TRBV7-9; j_gene: TRBJ1-3; abundance: -; CDR3nt: TGTGCCAGCAGCTTACCAGGGCTAGGAAACACCATATATTTT; CDR3aa: CASSLPGLGNTIYF
d_gene: -; v_gene: TRBV5-4; j_gene: TRBJ2-1; abundance: -; CDR3nt: TGTGCCGTGGGACTTTATAACAATGAGCAGTTCTTC; CDR3aa: CAVGLYNNEQFF